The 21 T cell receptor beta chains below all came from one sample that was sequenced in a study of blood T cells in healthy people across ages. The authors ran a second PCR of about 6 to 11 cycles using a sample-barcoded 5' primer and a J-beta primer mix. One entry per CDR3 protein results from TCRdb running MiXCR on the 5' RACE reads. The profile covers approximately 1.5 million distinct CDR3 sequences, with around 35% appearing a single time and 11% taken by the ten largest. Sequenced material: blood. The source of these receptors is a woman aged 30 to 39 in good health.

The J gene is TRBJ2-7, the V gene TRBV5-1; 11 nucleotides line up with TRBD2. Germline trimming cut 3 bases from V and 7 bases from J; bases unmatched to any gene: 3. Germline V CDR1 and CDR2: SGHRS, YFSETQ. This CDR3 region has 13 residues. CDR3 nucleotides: TGCGCCAGCAGCTCGAGACTAGCGGGGGAGCAGTACTTC. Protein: CASSSRLAGEQYF.

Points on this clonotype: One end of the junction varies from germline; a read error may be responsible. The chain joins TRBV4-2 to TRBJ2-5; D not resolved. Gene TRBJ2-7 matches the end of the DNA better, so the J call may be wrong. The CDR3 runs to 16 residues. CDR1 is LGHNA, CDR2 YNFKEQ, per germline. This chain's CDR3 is CASGQESAAASYEQYF. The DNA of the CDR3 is TGTGCCAGCGGCCAAGAGTCTGCCGCCGCCTCGTACGAGCAGTACTTC.

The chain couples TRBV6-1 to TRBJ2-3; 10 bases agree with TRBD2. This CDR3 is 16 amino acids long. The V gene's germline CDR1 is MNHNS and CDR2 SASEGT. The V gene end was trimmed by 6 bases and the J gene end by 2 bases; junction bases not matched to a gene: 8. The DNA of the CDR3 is TGTGCCAGCAGCCCTGCACTAGCGGGGTACACAGATACGCAGTATTTT. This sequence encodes CASSPALAGYTDTQYF.

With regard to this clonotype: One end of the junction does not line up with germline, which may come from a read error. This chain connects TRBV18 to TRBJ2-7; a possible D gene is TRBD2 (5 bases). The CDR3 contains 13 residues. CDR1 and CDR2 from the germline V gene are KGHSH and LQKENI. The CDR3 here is CTSSPAGAYEQYF. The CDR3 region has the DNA TGTACCAGCTCACCTGCGGGCGCCTACGAGCAGTACTTC.

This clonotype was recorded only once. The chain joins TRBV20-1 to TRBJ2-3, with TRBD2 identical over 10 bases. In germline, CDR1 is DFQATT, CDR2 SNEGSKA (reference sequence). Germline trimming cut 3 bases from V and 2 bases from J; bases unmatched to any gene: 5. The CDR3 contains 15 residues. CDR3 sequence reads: CSARLTSGLTDTQYF. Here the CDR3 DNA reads TGCAGTGCTAGGTTGACTAGCGGGCTCACAGATACGCAGTATTTT.

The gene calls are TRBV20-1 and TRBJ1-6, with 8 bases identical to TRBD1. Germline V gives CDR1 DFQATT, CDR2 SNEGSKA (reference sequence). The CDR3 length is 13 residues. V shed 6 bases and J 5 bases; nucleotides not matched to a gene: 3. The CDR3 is CSATGANNSPLHF. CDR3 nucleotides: TGCAGTGCGACAGGGGCGAATAATTCACCCCTCCACTTT.

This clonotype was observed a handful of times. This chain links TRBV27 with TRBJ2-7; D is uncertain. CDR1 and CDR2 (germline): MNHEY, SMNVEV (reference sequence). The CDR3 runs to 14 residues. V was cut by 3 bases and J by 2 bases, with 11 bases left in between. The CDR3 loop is CASSFVKNPYEQYF. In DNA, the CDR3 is TGTGCCAGCAGTTTTGTCAAAAATCCCTACGAGCAGTACTTC.

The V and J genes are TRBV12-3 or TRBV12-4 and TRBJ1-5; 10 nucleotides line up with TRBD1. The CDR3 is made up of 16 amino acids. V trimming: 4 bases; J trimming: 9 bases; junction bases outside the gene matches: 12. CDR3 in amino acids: CASSSSDRGLGRPQHF. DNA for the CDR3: TGTGCCAGCAGTTCCTCCGACAGGGGGCTGGGCCGGCCCCAGCATTTT.

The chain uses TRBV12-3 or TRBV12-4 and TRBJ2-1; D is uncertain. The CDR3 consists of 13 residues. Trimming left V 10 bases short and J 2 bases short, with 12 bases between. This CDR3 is CATNSKAYNEQFF. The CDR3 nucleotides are TGTGCCACCAATAGCAAAGCCTACAATGAGCAGTTCTTC.

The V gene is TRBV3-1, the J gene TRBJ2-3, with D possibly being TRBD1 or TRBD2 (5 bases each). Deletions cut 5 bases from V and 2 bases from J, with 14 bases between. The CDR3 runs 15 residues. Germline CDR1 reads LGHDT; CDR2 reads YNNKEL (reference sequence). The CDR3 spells CASSTVGGFTDTQYF. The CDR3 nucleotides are TGTGCCAGCAGCACCGTTGGGGGTTTCACAGATACGCAGTATTTT.

Here the CDR3 reads CSASDGGVSTQYF. The CDR3 bases are TGCAGTGCCTCCGACGGAGGGGTCTCTACGCAGTATTTT. V and J are TRBV20-1 and TRBJ2-3; D may be TRBD2 (6 bases). Germline CDR1 reads DFQATT; CDR2 reads SNEGSKA (reference sequence). The CDR3 length is 13 residues. V lost 6 bases and J lost 8, with 18 bases in between.

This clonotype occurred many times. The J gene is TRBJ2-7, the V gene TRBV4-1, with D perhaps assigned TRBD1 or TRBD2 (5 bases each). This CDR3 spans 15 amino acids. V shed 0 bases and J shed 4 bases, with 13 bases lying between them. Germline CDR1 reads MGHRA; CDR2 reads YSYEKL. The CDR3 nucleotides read TGCGCCAGCAGCCAAGACGGGACCCTATTGTACGAGCAGTACTTC. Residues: CASSQDGTLLYEQYF.

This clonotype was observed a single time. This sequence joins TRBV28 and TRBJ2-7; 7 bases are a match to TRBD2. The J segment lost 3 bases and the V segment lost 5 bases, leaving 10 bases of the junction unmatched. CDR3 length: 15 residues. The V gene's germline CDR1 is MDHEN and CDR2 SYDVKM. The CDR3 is CASSPSAGVGYEQYF. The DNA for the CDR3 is TGTGCCAGCAGTCCCTCCGCGGGAGTGGGCTACGAGCAGTACTTC.

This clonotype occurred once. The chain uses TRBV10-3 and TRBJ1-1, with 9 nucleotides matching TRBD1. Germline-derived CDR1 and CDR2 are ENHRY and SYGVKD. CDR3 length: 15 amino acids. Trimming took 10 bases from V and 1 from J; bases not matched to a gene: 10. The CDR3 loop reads CATGQTGGKNTEAFF. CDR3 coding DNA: TGTGCCACTGGACAGACAGGGGGTAAGAACACTGAAGCTTTCTTT.

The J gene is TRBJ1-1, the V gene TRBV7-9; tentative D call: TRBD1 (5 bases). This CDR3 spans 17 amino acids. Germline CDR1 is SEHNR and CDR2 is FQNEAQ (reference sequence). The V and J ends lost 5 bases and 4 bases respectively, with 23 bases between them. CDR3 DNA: TGTGCCAGCAGCCCATACATCTGGGAGGGGAGGGGCACTGAAGCTTTCTTT. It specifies CASSPYIWEGRGTEAFF.

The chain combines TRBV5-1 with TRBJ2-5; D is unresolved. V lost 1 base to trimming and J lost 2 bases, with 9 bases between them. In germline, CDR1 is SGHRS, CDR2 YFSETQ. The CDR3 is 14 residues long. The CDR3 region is CASSLISPQETQYF. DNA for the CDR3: TGCGCCAGCAGCTTGATTAGCCCGCAAGAGACCCAGTACTTC.

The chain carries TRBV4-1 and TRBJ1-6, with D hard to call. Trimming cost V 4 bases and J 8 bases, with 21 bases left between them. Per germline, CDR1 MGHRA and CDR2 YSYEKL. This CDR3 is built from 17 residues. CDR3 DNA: TGCGCCAGCAGCCCCCCTTTGGAGGGTACGATGTATTCACCCCTCCACTTT. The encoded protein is CASSPPLEGTMYSPLHF.

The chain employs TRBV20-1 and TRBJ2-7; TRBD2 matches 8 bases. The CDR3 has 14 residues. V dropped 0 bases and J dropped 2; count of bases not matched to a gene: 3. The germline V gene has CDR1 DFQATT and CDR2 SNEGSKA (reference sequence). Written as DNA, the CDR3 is TGCAGTGCTAGAGATCTACTAGCGGCCTACGAGCAGTACTTC. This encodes CSARDLLAAYEQYF.

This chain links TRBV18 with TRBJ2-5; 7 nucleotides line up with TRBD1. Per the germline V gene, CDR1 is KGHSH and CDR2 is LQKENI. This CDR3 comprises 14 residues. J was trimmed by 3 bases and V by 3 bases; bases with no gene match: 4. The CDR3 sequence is CASSPTGIEETQYF. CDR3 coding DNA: TGTGCCAGCTCACCGACAGGGATCGAAGAGACCCAGTACTTC.

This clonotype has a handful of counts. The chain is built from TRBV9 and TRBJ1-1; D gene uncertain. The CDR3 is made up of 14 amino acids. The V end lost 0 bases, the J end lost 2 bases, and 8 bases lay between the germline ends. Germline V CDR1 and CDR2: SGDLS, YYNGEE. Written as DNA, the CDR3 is TGTGCCAGCAGCGTAGAGCAGCTCAACACTGAAGCTTTCTTT. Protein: CASSVEQLNTEAFF.

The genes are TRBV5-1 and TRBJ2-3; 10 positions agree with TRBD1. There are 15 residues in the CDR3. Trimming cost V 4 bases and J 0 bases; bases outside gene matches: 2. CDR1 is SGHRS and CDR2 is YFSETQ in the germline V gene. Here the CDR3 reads CASSAGQGSTDTQYF. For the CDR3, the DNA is TGCGCCAGCAGCGCGGGACAGGGGAGCACAGATACGCAGTATTTT.